What follows describes a single T cell receptor beta chain. This clone's antigen is unknown. No base-level quality is on record; no much larger clone is a single base apart. Library preparation employed the immunoSEQ multiplex PCR assay. TCRdb mirrors the immuneACCESS table, restricted to in-frame sequences. Some clones are absent from its copies; in checked studies, under half trace to an unresolved V gene, and the reason for the others is unknown. This sample holds about 30,000 clones; 75% to 85% were observed only once. The ten largest account for roughly 1% of the sample. Memory CD4+ T cells were sorted ex vivo from peripheral blood of narcolepsy patients and healthy controls for TCR Vbeta sequencing. The data belong to a study of T cells in narcolepsy (dated by TCRdb to the late 2010s). For context, the study as a whole: The study enrolled patients with narcolepsy type 1 or type 2 (NT1, NT2) together with healthy control donors. To look for autoreactive T cells in narcolepsy patients that target self-antigens of hypocretin neurons (hypocretin, TRIB2), the study used TCR Vbeta sequencing to follow clonotypes in blood and CSF. Study-level results and caveats: According to the report, autoreactive clonotypes were detected serially in the blood of the same patients and of different patients, but not in healthy controls. In plots comparing CSF and blood CD4+ T cell clonotypes from the same patient, HCRT-specific and TRIB2-specific autoreactive clonotypes were highlighted. No sequences matching autoreactive T cell clones were contained in some blood memory CD4+ repertoires from patients and controls. Numbers of sequenced blood memory CD4+ clonotypes were comparable, averaging around 40,000 in patients and about 33,000 in controls.

The cysteine opens and the phenylalanine closes a CDR3 of 15 amino acids. Solely the CDR3 DNA is kept, with 45 bases framed from the first base. Taken from the germline V gene (reference sequence), the CDR1 and CDR2 loops are LNHDA and SQIVND. Cut back by 4 bases and 5 bases, the V and J ends lie 18 bases apart. This receptor was taken from a human donor with narcolepsy. Sequencing used CD45RA- memory CD4+ T cells from PBMCs. In light of the paper, this sample's cell subset or site label describes: memory T cells sorted ex vivo from peripheral blood. The rearranged segments are TRBV19 and TRBJ2-7; no D gene is confidently identified. CDR3 reads: CASSRPSSDDNEQYF. The nucleotide sequence reads as follows: TGTGCCAGTAGTAGGCCCTCTTCCGATGACAACGAGCAGTACTTC.